The T cell receptor (beta chain) under discussion was sequenced for a study of blood T cells in healthy people across ages. General study findings and limits: Higher diversity and more naive CD4+ cells were features of long-lived donors, compared to aged donors.

Healthy Caucasian individuals from Russia aged roughly 6 to 90 were enrolled as donors. A minimum of 7 million PBMCs was isolated per sample. The authors ran a second PCR of roughly 6 to 12 cycles using a sample-barcoded 5' primer and a J-beta primer mix. The study obtained at least 3 million CDR3-containing paired-end reads from every sample. TCRdb recomputed calls from the 5' RACE reads with MiXCR, one row per CDR3 protein. Among approximately 2,000,000 distinct CDR3 sequences listed, about 39% were seen once. In the case of this clonotype: The antigen is undetermined.

The TCR was taken from a human donor in good health. The sequencing input was blood.

This chain's CDR3 is CASSRTTLDYGYTF. Written as DNA, the CDR3 is TGTGCCAGCAGCCGTACGACACTTGACTATGGCTACACCTTC. The V gene is TRBV7-9, the J gene TRBJ1-2; D gene uncertain. Germline V gene data show CDR1 as SEHNR and CDR2 as FQNEAQ (reference sequence). The CDR3 is 14 amino acids. V dropped 5 bases and J dropped 3 bases, with 13 bases sitting between them.